The rows below give T cell receptor beta chains drawn from one sample of a study of OX40 agonist ivuxolimab in advanced cancers. The assay was immunoSEQ multiplex PCR, and TCRdb's table has in-frame clones only and misses some. Among roughly 48,000 clones listed, nearly 85% were seen once. This specimen consisted of CD4+ or CD8+ T cells sorted from blood, obtained in a trial of the OX40 agonist ivuxolimab. The receptor set was obtained from an adult with an advanced solid tumor such as melanoma, head and neck, liver or kidney cancer. CDR3s include the opening cysteine and the closing phenylalanine or tryptophan. A D gene is named only where the DNA matches it firmly.

d_call,cdr3_length,v_call,cdr3_aa
.,17,TRBV21-1,CASIPRPNRGPSNEQFF
.,19,TRBV4-1,CASSQVVFRNRASGNTIYF
.,14,TRBV5-1,CASSLFQDPYEQYF
TRBD2,15,TRBV6-1,CAIAGVNSDTGELFF
.,16,TRBV6-4,CASSDSGPSGYGELFF
TRBD2,14,TRBV19,CASSIVAGGPREFF
.,15,TRBV7-2,CASSTQTINTGELFF
TRBD2,17,TRBV19,CASSIRTGGPGSYEQYF
.,15,TRBV5-4,CASSLGGRGSYEQYF
.,15,TRBV6-5,CASRKRGASSYEQYF
.,12,TRBV18,CASRAVTGELFF
TRBD1,15,TRBV18,CASSPRTGAYYGYTF
.,15,TRBV6-6,CASSQAGNPQETQYF
TRBD1,12,TRBV30,CAWKGQNYGYTF
.,16,TRBV5-1,CASSLQTPLGTDTQYF
.,15,TRBV27,CASTPGGAVNSPLHF
.,15,TRBV7-9,CASSPDRFSYNEQFF
TRBD1,15,TRBV6-5,CASSQDRDQYYGYTF
.,14,TRBV6-6,CASSQIISGNTIYF
TRBD2,12,TRBV10-1,CATPGGYNEQFF
TRBD2,16,TRBV5-5,CASSLGTSGLTDTQYF
.,14,TRBV19,CASSTRGMSDEQFF
.,15,TRBV7-2,CASSLEQSSYNEQFF
TRBD1,13,TRBV7-8,CASTDRINQPQHF
.,14,TRBV7-2,CASSLAGQREKLFF
.,14,TRBV18,CASSPTGFFETQYF
.,14,TRBV7-6,CASSLSPTSYEQYF
TRBD2,14,TRBV10-2,CASSAGTTTDTQYF
.,12,TRBV11-3,CASRGRNNEQFF
TRBD1,13,TRBV6-5,CASTRGRGNTIYF
.,14,TRBV30,CAWTTGSGSYEQYF
TRBD2,17,TRBV4-1,CASSQDGRGGGYNEQFF
.,15,TRBV7-2,CASSLNVWGRTEAFF
.,14,TRBV27,CASRIDSYNSPLHF
.,14,TRBV6-5,CASAPRGSEGGYTF
.,13,TRBV5-5,CASSLDGYYGYTF
TRBD1,15,TRBV19,CASSLGRTGNQPQHF
TRBD1,14,TRBV11-2,CASETGTGGTEAFF
TRBD2,18,TRBV7-6,CASSFGASGGAVQETQYF
.,16,TRBV5-1,CASSLARFNGDNEQFF
.,12,TRBV7-2,CASSLIRGELFF